This is a list of T cell receptor beta chains from one sample in a study of blood T cell repertoires in COVID-19. Libraries were prepared by immunoSEQ multiplex PCR; TCRdb keeps only in-frame clonotypes and omits some of them. The repertoire holds over 400,000 clones, with around 86% as singletons. Input material: peripheral blood. The receptor set was obtained from a woman aged 30 to 39 with active or convalescent COVID-19. Both conserved end residues are part of each CDR3. A D gene is named only where the DNA matches it firmly. The listing skips clone size in some rows; elsewhere it reads once, few, many or a size class.

len | j_gene | v_gene | d_gene | abundance | CDR3aa | CDR3nt
14 | TRBJ2-4 | TRBV4-1 | TRBD1 | NA | CASSQANRGDIQYF | TGCGCCAGCAGCCAAGCCAACAGGGGGGACATTCAGTACTTC
13 | TRBJ1-1 | TRBV19 | TRBD1 | NA | CASSISRQGTTFF | TGTGCCAGTAGTATCTCCCGACAGGGGACGACTTTCTTT
13 | TRBJ1-1 | TRBV19 | NA | NA | CASSTQFGTEAFF | TGTGCCAGTAGTACCCAATTCGGGACTGAAGCTTTCTTT
16 | TRBJ2-5 | TRBV25-1 | NA | NA | CASSEAGRKVRETQYF | TGTGCCAGCAGTGAGGCAGGGCGAAAGGTCCGGGAGACCCAGTACTTC
14 | TRBJ1-2 | TRBV5-1 | NA | NA | CASSLETNPGGYTF | TGCGCCAGCAGCTTGGAGACAAACCCGGGAGGCTACACCTTC
15 | TRBJ2-7 | TRBV2 | NA | NA | CASSEVGSSLPEQYF | TGTGCCAGCAGTGAAGTTGGGTCTAGCCTCCCCGAGCAGTACTTC
15 | TRBJ2-2 | TRBV19 | TRBD1 | NA | CASSMGDRGTGELFF | TGTGCCAGTAGTATGGGGGACAGGGGGACCGGGGAGCTGTTTTTT
14 | TRBJ1-5 | TRBV6-5 | TRBD1 | NA | CASSGTGNNQPQHF | TGTGCCAGCAGCGGGACAGGGAACAATCAGCCCCAGCATTTT
14 | TRBJ2-5 | TRBV12-5 | TRBD2 | once | CASGFGAGEETQYF | TGTGCTAGTGGTTTCGGAGCGGGGGAAGAGACCCAGTACTTC
13 | TRBJ1-1 | TRBV5-1 | TRBD1 | NA | CASSPQGGTEAFF | TGCGCCAGCAGCCCCCAGGGGGGCACTGAAGCTTTCTTT
14 | TRBJ2-1 | TRBV6-6 | TRBD2 | NA | CASSRRLADNEQFF | TGTGCCAGCAGTCGTCGACTAGCGGACAATGAGCAGTTCTTC
17 | TRBJ1-1 | TRBV3-1/TRBV3-2 | TRBD1 | NA | CASSHDLGQGGNTEAFF | TGTGCCAGCAGCCATGACCTGGGACAGGGGGGCAACACTGAAGCTTTCTTT
13 | TRBJ1-1 | TRBV11-2 | NA | NA | CASTPGENTEAFF | TGTGCCAGCACCCCGGGGGAAAACACTGAAGCTTTCTTT
20 | TRBJ2-3 | TRBV9 | TRBD2 | once | CASSPRTSGRTPFSTDTQYF | TGTGCCAGCAGCCCCCGGACTAGCGGGAGGACCCCCTTTAGCACAGATACGCAGTATTTT
14 | TRBJ1-1 | TRBV27 | NA | NA | CASSLLRGVTEAFF | TGTGCCAGCAGTTTACTCCGGGGGGTCACTGAAGCTTTCTTT
17 | TRBJ1-2 | TRBV13 | TRBD1 | few | CASSRELGTGANYGYTF | TGTGCCAGCAGCCGAGAACTCGGGACAGGAGCGAACTATGGCTACACCTTC
14 | TRBJ2-7 | TRBV11-2 | TRBD1 | few | CASSRGQHSYEQYF | TGTGCCAGCAGCCGGGGACAGCACTCCTACGAGCAGTACTTC
18 | TRBJ1-6 | TRBV9 | TRBD1 | NA | CASSVAPSGTANNSPLHF | TGTGCCAGCAGCGTAGCTCCTTCCGGGACAGCAAATAATTCACCCCTCCACTTT
13 | TRBJ2-7 | TRBV7-9 | TRBD1 | NA | CASSLTGLDEQYF | TGTGCCAGCAGCCTGACAGGGTTGGACGAGCAGTACTTC
14 | TRBJ2-3 | TRBV27 | TRBD2 | NA | CASSLAGAWDTQYF | TGTGCCAGCAGTTTAGCGGGAGCATGGGATACGCAGTATTTT
15 | TRBJ1-1 | TRBV15 | NA | NA | CATSRGDTLNTEAFF | TGTGCCACCAGCAGAGGGGACACTTTGAACACTGAAGCTTTCTTT
15 | TRBJ1-2 | TRBV3-1/TRBV3-2 | NA | NA | CASSLSRGGNYGYTF | TGTGCCAGCAGCCTCTCCCGGGGAGGTAACTATGGCTACACCTTC
15 | TRBJ2-7 | TRBV19 | TRBD2 | NA | CASSTGTSGSYEQYF | TGTGCCAGTAGTACTGGGACTAGCGGGTCCTACGAGCAGTACTTC
14 | TRBJ2-7 | TRBV4-1 | NA | NA | CASSQDLWSYEQYF | TGCGCCAGCAGCCAAGATTTGTGGAGCTACGAGCAGTACTTC
15 | TRBJ1-6 | TRBV5-1 | TRBD1 | NA | CASSTTGTGNSPLHF | TGCGCCAGCAGCACGACCGGGACAGGGAATTCACCCCTCCACTTT
13 | TRBJ2-2 | TRBV19 | NA | NA | CASSIGLTGELFF | TGTGCCAGTAGTATAGGACTAACCGGGGAGCTGTTTTTT
14 | TRBJ2-3 | TRBV19 | TRBD1 | NA | CASSVTGGTDTQYF | TGTGCCAGTAGTGTGACAGGGGGGACAGATACGCAGTATTTT
15 | TRBJ1-5 | TRBV4-1 | NA | NA | CASSHSFPGDQPQHF | TGCGCCAGCAGCCATTCTTTTCCGGGGGATCAGCCCCAGCATTTT
18 | TRBJ1-2 | TRBV4-1 | TRBD1 | few | CASSQGRTGGLVLWGYTF | TGCGCCAGCAGCCAAGGACGGACAGGGGGCTTGGTTTTGTGGGGCTACACCTTC
14 | TRBJ1-1 | TRBV19 | NA | NA | CASRTNRVGTEAFF | TGTGCCAGTAGGACAAACAGGGTCGGCACTGAAGCTTTCTTT
12 | TRBJ2-7 | TRBV19 | NA | NA | CASSFNTYEQYF | TGTGCCAGTAGTTTTAACACCTACGAGCAGTACTTC
18 | TRBJ1-6 | TRBV12-5 | NA | NA | CASGLEGGSFGYNSPLHF | TGTGCTAGTGGTTTGGAGGGGGGGTCTTTTGGGTATAATTCACCCCTCCACTTT
13 | TRBJ1-2 | TRBV10-3 | NA | NA | CAISGGRDYGYTF | TGTGCCATCAGTGGGGGGCGGGACTATGGCTACACCTTC
13 | TRBJ1-6 | TRBV18 | NA | few | CASSPTGNSPLHF | TGTGCCAGCTCACCGACAGGAAATTCACCCCTCCACTTT
11 | TRBJ1-2 | TRBV3-1/TRBV3-2 | NA | few | CASRKGYGYTF | TGTGCCAGCAGGAAGGGGTATGGCTACACCTTC
16 | TRBJ1-3 | TRBV27 | TRBD1 | few | CASSPGTGADGNTIYF | TGTGCCAGCAGCCCCGGGACAGGGGCAGATGGAAACACCATATATTTT
13 | TRBJ2-7 | TRBV7-6 | TRBD2 | NA | CASSASGGHEQYF | TGTGCCAGCAGCGCTAGCGGGGGCCACGAGCAGTACTTC
15 | TRBJ1-1 | TRBV6-5 | TRBD1 | NA | CASSPGQGAYTEAFF | TGTGCCAGCAGTCCGGGACAGGGGGCGTACACTGAAGCTTTCTTT
20 | TRBJ1-5 | TRBV18 | TRBD1 | NA | CASSPDRDSSRYYSNQPQHF | TGTGCCAGCTCACCAGATAGGGACAGTTCGAGATATTATAGCAATCAGCCCCAGCATTTT
13 | TRBJ2-7 | TRBV7-6 | TRBD2 | NA | CASSRGGTYEQYF | TGTGCCAGCAGCCGGGGGGGAACCTACGAGCAGTACTTC
15 | TRBJ2-7 | TRBV5-6 | TRBD1 | NA | CASSYWGTGTYEQYF | TGTGCCAGCAGCTACTGGGGGACAGGGACCTACGAGCAGTACTTC
14 | TRBJ1-1 | TRBV6-5 | TRBD1 | NA | CASSPTGVLTEAFF | TGTGCCAGCAGTCCAACAGGGGTTTTAACTGAAGCTTTCTTT
14 | TRBJ1-2 | TRBV2 | NA | NA | CASSEGAIGYGYTF | TGTGCCAGCAGTGAGGGGGCGATTGGCTATGGCTACACCTTC
12 | TRBJ2-5 | TRBV29-1 | TRBD1 | NA | CSVSRGLETQYF | TGCAGCGTCTCAAGGGGGCTGGAGACCCAGTACTTC
12 | TRBJ1-6 | TRBV5-1 | TRBD1 | NA | CATRDSGSPLHF | TGCGCCACCCGGGACAGTGGTTCACCCCTCCACTTT
13 | TRBJ1-6 | TRBV12-3/TRBV12-4 | NA | NA | CASTGSTASPLHF | TGTGCCAGCACAGGTTCGACAGCCTCACCCCTCCACTTT